One and the same sample provided the 29 T cell receptor beta chains below, sequenced in a study of T cells in Graves' hyperthyroidism and ophthalmopathy. RNA transcripts gave rise to amplified TCR beta CDR3 regions. Initially, a first-round RT-PCR of the TCR CDR3 employed the HTBI primer set. TCRdb processed the multiplex PCR reads anew with MiXCR; each CDR3 protein has one entry. The sample records a few hundred thousand distinct CDR3 sequences, 14% to 15% being singletons. The sequenced sample was blood. Source of these receptors: a woman in her 30s with Graves' hyperthyroidism.

This clonotype has ten or more counts. The chain combines TRBV20-1 with TRBJ2-7; the D is unclear. CDR3 length: 11 residues. CDR1 DFQATT and CDR2 SNEGSKA come from the germline V gene (reference sequence). V shed 5 bases and J shed 0 bases, with 5 bases lying between them. The CDR3 reads CSAYTSYEQYF. The CDR3 DNA follows: TGCAGTGCTTACACCTCCTACGAGCAGTACTTC.

This clonotype occurred a few times. The chain links TRBV5-8 to TRBJ1-4; 8 bases agree with TRBD1. CDR3 length equals 16 residues. The germline V gene encodes CDR1 SGHTS and CDR2 YDEGEE. Trimming at V came to 2 bases and at J to 0 bases, leaving 3 bases not matched to a gene. CDR3 in amino acids: CASSFRDRPTNEKLFF. In nucleotides, the CDR3 is TGTGCCAGCAGCTTTAGGGACAGGCCAACTAATGAAAAACTGTTTTTT.

The V gene is TRBV5-1, the J gene TRBJ2-3; a weak D match, TRBD2 (6 bases). V dropped 1 base and J dropped 0 bases, with 9 bases sitting between them. Germline CDR1 reads SGHRS; CDR2 reads YFSETQ. CDR3 length: 15 residues. CDR3 in amino acids: CASSLIRGSTDTQYF. The CDR3, as DNA: TGCGCCAGCAGCTTGATCCGGGGGAGCACAGATACGCAGTATTTT.

There are a few counts of this clonotype. CDR3 residues: CASSLRTSADIQYF. The CDR3 DNA follows: TGCGCCAGCAGCTTGCGGACTAGCGCGGACATTCAGTACTTC. The J gene is TRBJ2-4, the V gene TRBV5-1; 9 bases align to TRBD2. The junction had 4 bases not matched to a gene; V was cut back by 1 base and J by 8 bases. The CDR3 length is 14 residues. The V gene's germline CDR1 is SGHRS and CDR2 YFSETQ.

This clonotype has only a few counts. The chain joins TRBV20-1 to TRBJ1-6, with 7 bases identical to TRBD1. The CDR3 contains 17 residues. Germline CDR1 reads DFQATT; CDR2 reads SNEGSKA (reference sequence). Trimming cost V 4 bases and J 0 bases; bases outside gene matches: 9. For the CDR3, the DNA is TGCAGTGCTAACGACAGGGCCAAGAGCTCCTATAATTCACCCCTCCACTTT. Its translation: CSANDRAKSSYNSPLHF.

This clonotype was picked up many times. This chain uses TRBV7-9 with TRBJ2-1; tentative D call: TRBD2 (5 bases). The CDR3 extends over 21 amino acids. The V end was cut by 1 base, the J end by 1 base, with 26 bases between. In germline, CDR1 is SEHNR, CDR2 FQNEAQ (reference sequence). CDR3 in amino acids: CASSLVKGEFPQAGSYNEQFF. CDR3 DNA: TGTGCCAGCAGCTTAGTGAAGGGAGAATTCCCCCAGGCAGGATCCTACAATGAGCAGTTCTTC.

V and J are TRBV7-9 and TRBJ2-7; 7 bases are shared with TRBD1. J gave up 2 bases and V 7 bases, and 2 bases lay outside the gene matches. CDR3 length: 12 residues. Germline V lookup: CDR1 SEHNR, CDR2 FQNEAQ (reference sequence). The CDR3 region has the DNA TGTGCCAGCATACAGGGGCCCTACGAGCAGTACTTC. Translating gives CASIQGPYEQYF.

This clonotype was observed a few times. An end of the junction differs from the germline gene, which may be a read error. This sequence joins TRBV4-2 and TRBJ2-7; maybe TRBD2 (5 bases). Germline CDR1 is LGHNA and CDR2 is YNFKEQ. The CDR3 loop spans 14 amino acids. The CDR3 loop is CASSQDSSSLQRFF. The CDR3 DNA sequence: TGTGCCAGCAGCCAAGATTCCAGCTCCCTACAGCGGTTCTTC.

This clonotype was seen a handful of times. The chain joins TRBV5-8 to TRBJ2-3; TRBD2 matches 8 bases. J was trimmed by 5 bases and V by 2 bases; bases with no gene match: 16. This CDR3 is built from 18 residues. The germline V gene encodes CDR1 SGHTS and CDR2 YDEGEE. In nucleotides, the CDR3 is TGTGCCAGCAGCTTTAGACGGGAGGGCCTTTCTTGGGGAGATACGCAGTATTTT. Protein sequence: CASSFRREGLSWGDTQYF.

This clonotype was seen more than once but under ten times. V and J are TRBV28 and TRBJ2-5, with a weak D call TRBD2 (7 bases). This CDR3 has 17 amino acids. Deletions cut 3 bases from V and 5 bases from J, with 22 bases between. Per the germline V gene, CDR1 is MDHEN and CDR2 is SYDVKM. CDR3 sequence: CASSFPYRGRAMETQYF. CDR3 coding DNA: TGTGCCAGCAGTTTCCCTTATAGGGGGAGGGCCATGGAGACCCAGTACTTC.

V gene TRBV27 combines with J gene TRBJ2-7, with D unclear. Germline V gene data show CDR1 as MNHEY and CDR2 as SMNVEV (reference sequence). The CDR3 has 13 residues. V shed 3 bases and J shed 2 bases, with 8 bases lying between them. The CDR3 protein is CASSFAEPYEQYF. In DNA, the CDR3 is TGTGCCAGCAGTTTCGCAGAACCCTACGAGCAGTACTTC.

Details on this clonotype: This may arise from a read error, as a much more abundant clone is one base away. This chain uses TRBV3-1 with TRBJ2-1, with 9 bases identical to TRBD2. The CDR3 runs to 17 residues. Per germline, CDR1 LGHDT and CDR2 YNNKEL (reference sequence). This CDR3 reads CANSQRVSGRSYNEQFF. For the CDR3, the DNA is TGTGCCAACAGCCAAAGGGTTAGCGGGAGATCCTACAATGAGCAGTTCTTC.

A few counts support this clonotype. The gene calls are TRBV5-6 and TRBJ2-7; TRBD1 aligns across 9 bases. This CDR3 has 15 residues. The trim removed 5 bases at V and 2 bases at J, leaving 8 bases unmatched. The V gene's germline CDR1 is SGHDT and CDR2 YYEEEE. CDR3: CASRRDRAIAYEQYF. DNA of the CDR3: TGTGCCAGCAGGCGGGACAGGGCCATCGCCTACGAGCAGTACTTC.

At least ten counts were recorded for this clonotype. The V call is TRBV29-1, the J call TRBJ2-7; a possible D gene is TRBD1 (6 bases). Germline CDR1 SQVTM, CDR2 ANQGSEA. V was clipped by 7 bases and J by 2 bases, with 12 bases between them. The CDR3 has 12 residues. The CDR3 sequence is CSAQGLAYEQYF. The CDR3 DNA is TGCAGCGCACAGGGTCTGGCCTACGAGCAGTACTTC.

This clonotype was seen a few times. The chain couples TRBV11-2 to TRBJ2-5; 7 nucleotides agree with TRBD2. The CDR3 extends over 14 amino acids. Looked up from germline, CDR1 is SGHAT and CDR2 is FQNNGV. Unmatched junction bases numbered 7, after V lost 5 bases and J lost 4 bases. CDR3 sequence reads: CASSPPGGVETQYF. The CDR3 coding sequence is TGTGCCAGCAGCCCCCCGGGGGGTGTAGAGACCCAGTACTTC.

The sample holds many counts of this clonotype. The V call is TRBV20-1, the J call TRBJ2-7; 11 nucleotides agree with TRBD2. J was trimmed by 0 bases and V by 4 bases; bases with no gene match: 8. CDR3 length: 16 residues. The V gene's germline CDR1 is DFQATT and CDR2 SNEGSKA (reference sequence). The CDR3 loop is CSATGTSGDLSYEQYF. CDR3 sequence (DNA): TGCAGTGCTACCGGGACTAGCGGAGACCTCTCCTACGAGCAGTACTTC.

This clonotype was picked up many times. This sequence joins TRBV3-1 and TRBJ2-2, with unresolved D. Trimming cost V 4 bases and J 5 bases, with 11 bases left between them. From germline, CDR1 is LGHDT and CDR2 YNNKEL (reference sequence). CDR3 size: 14 residues. CDR3 amino acids: CASSPGRITGELFF. The CDR3 DNA reads as TGTGCCAGCAGCCCTGGCAGGATAACCGGGGAGCTGTTTTTT.

This clonotype was counted many times. The chain recombines TRBV27 with TRBJ2-5, with a weak D call TRBD1 (5 bases). The germline gives CDR1 MNHEY, CDR2 SMNVEV (reference sequence). Trimming removed 4 bases at V and 0 bases at J, with 9 bases between. This CDR3 has 14 amino acids. The chain's CDR3 is CASSSGADQETQYF. The CDR3 nucleotides are TGTGCCAGCAGTTCTGGGGCCGACCAAGAGACCCAGTACTTC.

This clonotype was seen ten or more times. The V and J genes are TRBV28 and TRBJ2-1, with a tentative D call TRBD2 (6 bases). The CDR3 totals 14 residues. CDR1 is MDHEN, CDR2 SYDVKM, per germline. V shed 3 bases and J shed 6 bases, with 12 bases lying between them. The CDR3 DNA reads as TGTGCCAGCAGTTTCTTCGGGAGCGGCAATGAGCAGTTCTTC. It is translated as CASSFFGSGNEQFF.

For this clonotype: Given a much more abundant clone one base away, this may be a read error. The chain uses TRBV15 and TRBJ2-7; no reliable D call. The assigned J gene may be wrong: the sequence end matches TRBJ2-1 better. Germline V gives CDR1 LNHNV, CDR2 YYDKDF (reference sequence). The CDR3 extends over 14 amino acids. CDR3 sequence (DNA): TGTGCCACCAGCAGACCCGACGGCTCCTACGAGCAGTTCTTC. Its translation is CATSRPDGSYEQFF.

This clonotype has ten or more counts. The rearrangement uses TRBV18 and TRBJ2-7, with TRBD2 matching over 13 bases. Per germline, CDR1 KGHSH and CDR2 LQKENI. The CDR3 sequence is 15 residues long. V trimming: 3 bases; J trimming: 5 bases; junction bases outside the gene matches: 4. The CDR3 region has the DNA TGTGCCAGCTCACCCGGACTAGCGGGAGTCCACGAGCAGTACTTC. Protein product: CASSPGLAGVHEQYF.

This clonotype has a count of ten or more. The chain recombines TRBV5-6 with TRBJ2-7; the match to TRBD1 covers 8 bases. CDR1 SGHDT and CDR2 YYEEEE come from the germline V gene. V shed 4 bases, J shed 3 bases, and the junction held 6 bases outside the gene matches. This CDR3 region has 14 residues. The DNA of the CDR3 is TGTGCCAGCAGCACCGGGACAGGCCTCTACGAGCAGTACTTC. Protein sequence: CASSTGTGLYEQYF.

As regards this clonotype: A much larger clonotype is one base distant, so this may be a read error. This chain joins TRBV6-2 or TRBV6-3 and TRBJ2-1; D is undetermined. Germline V lookup: CDR1 MNHEY, CDR2 SVGEGT. The CDR3 spans 11 residues. The CDR3 region has the DNA TGTGACAGTTTAAAGTACAATGAGCAGTTCTTC. Translation: CDSLKYNEQFF.

In its sample, this clonotype was seen many times. The chain joins TRBV3-1 to TRBJ2-7, with D hard to call. V lost 0 bases and J lost 2, with 8 bases in between. Germline V gives CDR1 LGHDT, CDR2 YNNKEL (reference sequence). The CDR3 is 14 residues long. The CDR3 reads CASSQDSGPYEQYF. The DNA for the CDR3 is TGTGCCAGCAGCCAAGACTCCGGACCCTACGAGCAGTACTTC.

This clonotype was detected many times. The J gene is TRBJ1-1, the V gene TRBV7-9, with D unresolved. This CDR3 has 13 amino acids. V lost 1 base, J lost 0 bases, and 3 bases lay in between. CDR1 SEHNR and CDR2 FQNEAQ come from the germline V gene (reference sequence). CDR3 region: CASSLDMNTEAFF. In nucleotides, the CDR3 is TGTGCCAGCAGCTTAGATATGAACACTGAAGCTTTCTTT.

This clonotype occurred many times. V gene TRBV7-2 combines with J gene TRBJ2-7; D gene uncertain. Germline CDR1 is SGHTA and CDR2 is FQGNSA. This CDR3 contains 9 residues. Trimming stripped 8 bases from V and 3 bases from J, with 2 bases between. DNA of the CDR3: TGTGCCAGCGGCTACGAGCAGTACTTC. Translation: CASGYEQYF.

This clonotype was seen at least ten times. V is TRBV6-1 and J is TRBJ2-3; D not resolved. The CDR3 has 16 residues. V lost 6 bases to trimming and J lost 2 bases, with 18 bases between them. Per germline, CDR1 MNHNS and CDR2 SASEGT. The CDR3 bases are TGTGCCAGCAGGAAGACGGCAACTTCGATCACAGATACGCAGTATTTT. Amino acids: CASRKTATSITDTQYF.

In its sample, this clonotype was seen many times. The J gene is TRBJ2-2, the V gene TRBV12-3 or TRBV12-4; D unclear. The CDR3 loop spans 15 amino acids. V dropped 1 base and J dropped 0 bases, with 6 bases sitting between them. The CDR3 region has the DNA TGTGCCAGCAGTTTAGGGGCCGCGAACACCGGGGAGCTGTTTTTT. It translates to CASSLGAANTGELFF.

This chain connects TRBV5-4 to TRBJ2-5, with 7 bases identical to TRBD2. The V and J ends lost 1 base and 0 bases, in that order; junction bases with no gene match: 9. This CDR3 has 17 residues. The germline CDR1 and CDR2 sequences are SGHNT and YYREEE (reference sequence). The CDR3, as DNA: TGTGCCAGCAGCTTGAACTCCGGACTAGGATACCAAGAGACCCAGTACTTC. It translates to CASSLNSGLGYQETQYF.